This T cell receptor beta chain is drawn from a study of T-cell reconstitution after alpha-beta-depleted transplantation in children. Study-level points and caveats: A year had passed since transplant, and T-cell counts and diversity by then came mostly from newly produced T cells. Two months or so post-transplant, alpha-beta T cells reportedly derived from several hundred expanded graft clones.

To note about this clonotype: Antigen: not known.

The germline V gene has CDR1 MNHEY and CDR2 SVGAGI. This CDR3 has 15 amino acids. The J segment lost 5 bases and the V segment lost 4 bases, leaving 8 bases of the junction unmatched. Preparation of the TCRbeta library was carried out with unique molecular identifiers. TCRdb analysed the PCR reads with MiXCR anew, one entry per CDR3 protein. Of around 450,000 distinct CDR3 sequences listed, roughly 16% are singletons. The sequencing here drew on PBMCs, mostly from graft donor cells, taken 360 days after TCRalphabeta/CD19-depleted stem cell transplant. This TCR was recovered from a boy younger than two who had a stem cell transplant for Wiskott-Aldrich syndrome, so the T cells may come from the graft donor. V is TRBV6-5 and J is TRBJ2-5, with TRBD1 matching 9 bases. In nucleotides, the CDR3 is TGTGCCAGCAGTTCTCCAACAGGGGGCGTGGAGACCCAGTACTTC. Translating gives CASSSPTGGVETQYF.